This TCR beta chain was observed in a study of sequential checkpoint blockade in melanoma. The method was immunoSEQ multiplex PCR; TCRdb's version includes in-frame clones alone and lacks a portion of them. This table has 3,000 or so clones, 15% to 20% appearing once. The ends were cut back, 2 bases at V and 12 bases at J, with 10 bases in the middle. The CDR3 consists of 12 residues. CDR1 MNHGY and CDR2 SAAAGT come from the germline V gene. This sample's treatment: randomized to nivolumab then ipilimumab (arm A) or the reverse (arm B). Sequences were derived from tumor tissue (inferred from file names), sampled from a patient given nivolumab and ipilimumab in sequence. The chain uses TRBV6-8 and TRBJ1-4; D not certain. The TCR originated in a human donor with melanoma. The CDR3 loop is CASSYSTGQLFF. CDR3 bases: TGTGCCAGCAGTTACAGTACCGGCCAACTGTTTTTT.